This T cell receptor beta chain appears in the sequencing data of a study of shared clonotypes between healthy human individuals. CDR1 is MDHEN and CDR2 is SYDVKM in the germline V gene. After removal of 5 bases from V and 4 bases from J, the junction contained 7 bases not matched to a gene. The CDR3 length is 16 residues. Assay: immunoSEQ multiplex PCR; the TCRdb copy retains only in-frame clones and omits some. This sample has around 1.6 million clones; about 98% occur once, and the top ten carry about 0.42%. A word on this clone: Its target is unknown.

Study-wide results and limits: Roughly 5% of naive CD4 clonotypes were shared across several donors.

This TCR was recovered from a man aged 25 to 40 in good health. This chain uses TRBV28 with TRBJ2-2, with 10 bases matching TRBD2. Input material: naive CD4+ T cells sorted from blood. Subset here: CD45RA+ positively selected. This chain's CDR3 is CASSELAGVSTGELFF. The DNA of the CDR3 is TGTGCCAGCAGTGAGCTAGCGGGAGTTAGCACCGGGGAGCTGTTTTTT.